The 6 T cell receptor beta chains presented below share a single source sample, sequenced in a study of regulatory T cells in long-lasting Graves disease. Stated time point: newly diagnosed GD, antithyroid drugs for less than 3 months. Preparation of the TCR library used RNA extracted from PBMCs. Libraries of TCR beta came from iRepertoire HTBI primers plus Arm-PCR of CDR3 regions. TCRdb re-called the multiplex PCR reads through MiXCR, storing one row per CDR3 protein. Here the sample spans around 460,000 distinct CDR3 sequences, around 13% being singletons. In addition, the sample was reused for a study of T cells in Graves' hyperthyroidism and ophthalmopathy.

The sequencing here drew on peripheral blood mononuclear cells (PBMCs), taken at new diagnosis, from a patient treated with antithyroid drugs. The origin of the receptors is a woman in her fifties or sixties with Graves disease.

This clonotype was seen only a few times. The chain has TRBV6-5 and TRBJ1-1, with a tentative D call TRBD1 (6 bases). CDR3 length equals 15 residues. In germline, CDR1 is MNHEY, CDR2 SVGAGI. Trimming took off 2 bases at V and 2 bases at J, with 12 bases between the two ends. The CDR3: CASSYNNRVNTEAFF. For the CDR3, the DNA is TGTGCCAGCAGTTACAATAACAGGGTTAACACTGAAGCTTTCTTT.

V gene TRBV30 combines with J gene TRBJ1-1, with TRBD1 matching 8 bases. The V gene end was trimmed by 3 bases and the J gene end by 4 bases; junction bases not matched to a gene: 13. CDR1 is GTSNPN, CDR2 SVGIG, per germline (reference sequence). The CDR3 is 16 residues long. As DNA, the CDR3 is TGTGCCTGGAGCAGGGGGCGAGGGTGGCTTTTCACTGAAGCTTTCTTT. It translates to CAWSRGRGWLFTEAFF. Full variable domain (rest looked up from reference TRBV30 and TRBJ1-1): SQTIHQWPATLVQPVGSPLSLECTVEGTSNPNLYWYRQAAGRGLQLLFYSVGIGQISSEVPQNLSASRPQDRQFILSSKKLLLSDSGFYLCAWSRGRGWLFTEAFFGQGTRLTVV.

The chain carries TRBV28 and TRBJ1-1, with 9 bases lining up with TRBD1. Germline CDR1 reads MDHEN; CDR2 reads SYDVKM. Trimming removed 3 bases from V and 5 bases from J; junction bases left unmatched: 7. The CDR3 totals 15 residues. Written as DNA, the CDR3 is TGTGCCAGCAGTTTGCCGACAGGGGGAGGAACTGAAGCTTTCTTT. It is translated as CASSLPTGGGTEAFF.

This clonotype was picked up many times. The chain recombines TRBV25-1 with TRBJ1-1, with D possibly being TRBD1 (6 bases). The CDR3 totals 12 residues. CDR1 and CDR2 from the germline V gene are MGHDK and SYGVNS. Trimming stripped 3 bases from V and 5 bases from J, with 7 bases between. The CDR3 DNA reads as TGTGCCAGCAGTGACAGGGGAACTGAAGCTTTCTTT. Translated: CASSDRGTEAFF.

This clonotype has a handful of counts. V is TRBV30 and J is TRBJ2-3; 10 bases are a match to TRBD2. This CDR3 comprises 13 residues. Per the germline V gene, CDR1 is GTSNPN and CDR2 is SVGIG (reference sequence). After removal of 5 bases from V and 5 bases from J, the junction contained 4 bases not matched to a gene. The CDR3 nucleotides read TGTGCCTGGGCTAGCGGGAGTAGAGATACGCAGTATTTT. Protein: CAWASGSRDTQYF.

A note on this clonotype: A much larger clone lies one base from this, so it may be a read error. This rearrangement joins TRBV6-1 to TRBJ1-2; a weak D match, TRBD1 (5 bases). This CDR3 has 15 amino acids. V lost 8 bases and J lost 2, with 18 bases in between. Germline V gene sequence: CDR1 MNHNS, CDR2 SASEGT. The CDR3 nucleotides read TGTGCCAGCGGCCCGACTGGGGCATGGAACTATGGCTACACCTTC. Amino acids: CASGPTGAWNYGYTF.